These 10 T cell receptor beta chains originate from one sample sequenced in a study of blood T cell repertoires in COVID-19 (TCRdb year 2020). Libraries were constructed by the immunoSEQ multiplex PCR assay. TCRdb retrieved this table from immuneACCESS and kept in-frame rearrangements only. Not all clones are present; in checked studies, unresolved V genes account for under half, and no reason is known for the remainder. For this sample there are about 330,000 clones; more than 90% appear just once. Around 20% of the sample is in the top ten clones. The sequencing input was PBMCs or T cells enriched from blood (not recorded which). These receptors were taken from a woman under 40 who had recovered from COVID-19.

The gene calls are TRBV7-2 and TRBJ2-7, with D perhaps TRBD2 (6 bases). Trimming pared 1 base from V and 6 bases from J, leaving 13 bases between. The CDR3 consists of 14 residues. Per germline, CDR1 SGHTA and CDR2 FQGNSA. The CDR3 loop reads CASSLDASAGEQYF. DNA for the CDR3: TGTGCCAGCAGCTTAGATGCTAGCGCTGGCGAGCAGTACTTC. Variable domain in full (rest from reference TRBV7-2 and TRBJ2-7): GAGVSQSPSNKVTEKGKDVELRCDPISGHTALYWYRQSLGQGLEFLIYFQGNSAPDKSGLPSDRFSAERTGGSVSTLTIQRTQQEDSAVYLCASSLDASAGEQYFGPGTRLTVT.

The chain links TRBV19 to TRBJ2-1, with 12 bases fitting TRBD1. Trimming removed 8 bases from V and 7 bases from J; junction bases left unmatched: 21. CDR3 length: 19 residues. The germline CDR1 and CDR2 sequences are LNHDA and SQIVND (reference sequence). The CDR3 nucleotides read TGTGCCAGTTTATCCTCCCGGGACAGGGGGCTTAGCGGGGCGAATGAGCAGTTCTTC. This translates into CASLSSRDRGLSGANEQFF.

The genes are TRBV7-8 and TRBJ1-5; 8 bases map to TRBD1. The germline V gene encodes CDR1 SGHVS and CDR2 FQNEAQ. The V segment lost 0 bases and the J segment 5 bases; nucleotides outside the gene matches: 3. The CDR3 consists of 15 residues. The DNA for the CDR3 is TGTGCCAGCAGCTTAGCAGGGACAGGACATCAGCCCCAGCATTTT. This codes for CASSLAGTGHQPQHF.

The chain carries TRBV20-1 and TRBJ1-2; no reliable D call. Germline-derived CDR1 and CDR2 are DFQATT and SNEGSKA (reference sequence). The CDR3 totals 11 residues. This chain's CDR3 is CSPAGDYGYTF. The CDR3 nucleotides are TGCAGCCCCGCCGGGGACTATGGCTACACCTTC.

This clone was recorded a few times. The J gene is TRBJ1-4, the V gene TRBV28; D gene unclear. Trimming removed 7 bases from V and 0 bases from J, with 9 bases in between. CDR1 is MDHEN and CDR2 is SYDVKM in the germline V gene. The CDR3 length is 14 residues. CDR3 residues: CASTSGATNEKLFF. CDR3 DNA sequence: TGTGCCAGCACCTCCGGTGCAACTAATGAAAAACTGTTTTTT.

The V call is TRBV24-1, the J call TRBJ2-3; tentative D call: TRBD2 (5 bases). The germline CDR1 and CDR2 sequences are KGHDR and SFDVKD. V was trimmed by 12 bases and J by 0 bases, leaving 15 bases between them. This CDR3 has 14 amino acids. The CDR3 region is CASVSSSSTDTQYF. The CDR3 DNA reads as TGTGCCTCCGTATCTAGCTCCAGCACAGATACGCAGTATTTT.

The CDR3 protein is CASSADYRHSGANVLTF. The CDR3 DNA follows: TGTGCCAGCAGCGCCGACTACCGCCACTCTGGGGCCAACGTCCTGACTTTC. This chain uses TRBV9 with TRBJ2-6, with D maybe TRBD2 (5 bases). CDR3 length: 17 amino acids. V shed 3 bases and J shed 0 bases, with 13 bases lying between them. Germline CDR1 is SGDLS and CDR2 is YYNGEE. Combining the CDR3 with reference TRBV9 and TRBJ2-6 gives the whole variable domain DSGVTQTPKHLITATGQRVTLRCSPRSGDLSVYWYQQSLDQGLQFLIQYYNGEERAKGNILERFSAQQFPDLHSELNLSSLELGDSALYFCASSADYRHSGANVLTFGAGSRLTVL.

J is TRBJ2-1 and V is TRBV7-2; possible D gene TRBD2, 5 bases. This CDR3 is 17 amino acids long. Between the trimmed V and J ends, which lost 3 bases and 3 bases, there was a span of 18 bases. Germline CDR1 SGHTA, CDR2 FQGNSA. CDR3 in DNA: TGTGCCAGCAGCTTCGACCGGGAAAGCACGGTCTACAATGAGCAGTTCTTC. This codes for CASSFDRESTVYNEQFF.

The V and J genes are TRBV9 and TRBJ2-2; unclear D gene. Trimming removed 0 bases at V and 0 bases at J, with 3 bases between. Germline V gene sequence: CDR1 SGDLS, CDR2 YYNGEE. The CDR3 length is 14 residues. The CDR3 sequence: CASSVAPNTGELFF. For the CDR3, the DNA is TGTGCCAGCAGCGTAGCTCCGAACACCGGGGAGCTGTTTTTT.

This CDR3 reads CATFNRPGGEQYF. CDR3 sequence (DNA): TGTGCCACCTTCAACCGGCCAGGGGGCGAGCAGTACTTC. V usage is TRBV15 and J usage is TRBJ2-7; 7 nucleotides match TRBD1. J lost 6 bases, V lost 8 bases, and 10 bases had no gene match. The CDR3 length is 13 residues. Looked up from germline, CDR1 is LNHNV and CDR2 is YYDKDF (reference sequence).